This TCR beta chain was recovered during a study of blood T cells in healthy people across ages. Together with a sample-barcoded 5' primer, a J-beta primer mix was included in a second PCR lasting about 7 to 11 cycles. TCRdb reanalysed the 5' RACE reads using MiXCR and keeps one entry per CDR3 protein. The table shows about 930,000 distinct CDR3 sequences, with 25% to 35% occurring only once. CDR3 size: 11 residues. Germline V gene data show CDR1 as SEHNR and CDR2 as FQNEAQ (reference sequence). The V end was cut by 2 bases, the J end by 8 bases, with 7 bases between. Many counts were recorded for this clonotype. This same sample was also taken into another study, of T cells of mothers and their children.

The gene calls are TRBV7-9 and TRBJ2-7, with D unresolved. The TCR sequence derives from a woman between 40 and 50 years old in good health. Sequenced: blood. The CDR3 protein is CASSLNFQQYF. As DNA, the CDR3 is TGTGCCAGCAGCTTAAACTTCCAGCAGTACTTC.